This entry describes one T cell receptor (beta chain). Its antigen is currently unknown. The sample belongs to a study of T cell repertoires in cytomegalovirus infection. Study at large: Public signatures in TCR beta pointed to CMV infection and matching HLA type.

Findings and limits, study-wide: Clonotypes of TCR beta that were HLA-C-restricted and CMV-specific dominated the ex vivo response.

Via MiXCR, TCRdb re-called the reads, giving one row per CDR3 protein. Here the sample spans about 900,000 distinct CDR3 sequences, 30% to 40% being singletons. This clonotype originated in a human donor in good health (CMV status not recorded). Some clones in this sample may be carry-over from other donors' samples. The sample here was cultured CD8+ T cells from PBMCs, taken from culture after CMV antigen stimulation.

The CDR3 loop is CASRGRSQGFVYYGYTF. CDR3 in DNA: TGTGCCAGCAGAGGGAGGTCTCAGGGGTTCGTTTACTATGGCTACACCTTC. This rearrangement joins TRBV5-6 to TRBJ1-2, with D perhaps matching TRBD1 (6 bases). The V end was cut by 5 bases, the J end by 3 bases, with 23 bases between. Germline V CDR1 and CDR2: SGHDT, YYEEEE. There are 17 residues in the CDR3. Full variable domain (outside the CDR3, taken from reference TRBV5-6 and TRBJ1-2): DAGVTQSPTHLIKTRGQQVTLRCSPKSGHDTVSWYQQALGQGPQFIFQYYEEEERQRGNFPDRFSGHQFPNYSSELNVNALLLGDSALYLCASRGRSQGFVYYGYTFGSGTRLTVV.